A selection of T cell receptor beta chains follows, all from one sample in a study of blood T cells in healthy people across ages. TCRdb re-called the 5' RACE reads with MiXCR, one entry per CDR3 protein. The profile covers some 930,000 distinct CDR3 sequences, with 25% to 30% appearing a single time and around 9.6% taken by the ten largest. The data also belong to a second study, concerning T cells of mothers and their children.

Material for sequencing was blood. The origin of the receptors is a woman between 40 and 55 years old in good health. The CDR3 runs from the conserved cysteine through the conserved F or W. D genes are given only for firm matches. Clone size is stated in some rows and not others, as once, few, many or a class when expanded.

V	size	J	D	DNA	CDR3
TRBV12-3/TRBV12-4	few	TRBJ1-5	.	TGTGCCAGCAGTGTGCGTGAAAATCAGCCCCAGCATTTT	CASSVRENQPQHF
TRBV18	.	TRBJ2-1	.	TGTGCCAGCTCGCTCGAAAACCTCGGGAGCGATGAGCAGTTCTTC	CASSLENLGSDEQFF
TRBV7-9	.	TRBJ2-7	.	TGTGCCGGCAGCCCCCGAATCCAATCCGGGAAAGAGAAAATCTACGAGCAGTATTTC	CAGSPRIQSGKEKIYEQYF
TRBV12-3/TRBV12-4	few	TRBJ2-5	TRBD1	TGTGCCAGCAGTACCGGACAGGGGTTAGGGGAGACCCAGTACTTC	CASSTGQGLGETQYF
TRBV7-3	many	TRBJ2-1	.	TGTGCCAGCAGCTCCCTCACGGACGCGAGCGAGCAGTTCTTC	CASSSLTDASEQFF
TRBV20-1	many	TRBJ1-1	.	TGCAGTGCCCTCAAAACTCAGGGATACACTGAAGCTTTCTTT	CSALKTQGYTEAFF
TRBV20-1	.	TRBJ2-2	TRBD2	TGCAGTGCTAGAGATGGTAGGCTAGCGGGGGGCCCGGCCGGGGAGCTGTTTTTT	CSARDGRLAGGPAGELFF
TRBV6-6	.	TRBJ2-1	.	TGTGCCAGCAGTTCGCGGCCCAGCTCCTACAATGAGCAGTTCTTC	CASSSRPSSYNEQFF
TRBV5-1	.	TRBJ2-1	TRBD2	TGCGCCAGCAGCTTACAAGCGGGGGTCTCCTACAATGAGCAGTTCTTC	CASSLQAGVSYNEQFF
TRBV27	many	TRBJ1-5	TRBD1	TGTGCCAGCAGTACAAGGACAGGGATTCAGCCCCAGCATTTT	CASSTRTGIQPQHF
TRBV20-1	few	TRBJ1-5	.	TGCAGTGCTAGAGGAGGGCACCAGCCCCAGCATTTT	CSARGGHQPQHF
TRBV29-1	many	TRBJ2-3	.	TGCAGCGTTAGAGACAGGGAGGTGGATACGCAGTATTTT	CSVRDREVDTQYF
TRBV2	.	TRBJ2-7	TRBD2	TGTGCCAGCAGTGGCAGGGGGGCTAGCGGGGGGTCCTACAATGAGCAGTACTTC	CASSGRGASGGSYNEQYF
TRBV2	few	TRBJ2-7	TRBD1	TGTGCCAGCCGTAGAGAGAGGACAGGCTCCTACAATGAGCAGTACTTC	CASRRERTGSYNEQYF
TRBV20-1	.	TRBJ2-5	.	TGCAGTGCTAGGGGGTCTGGCGGGGAAGGGACCCAGTACTTC	CSARGSGGEGTQYF
TRBV7-9	many	TRBJ2-7	.	TGTGCCAGCAGCTTAACGATCGACAGCCACGAGCAGTACTTC	CASSLTIDSHEQYF
TRBV20-1	.	TRBJ2-1	TRBD2	TGCAGTGCTAGGGGGACTAGCGGGCCCTCCTACAATGAGCAGTTCTTC	CSARGTSGPSYNEQFF
TRBV5-1	many	TRBJ2-1	TRBD2	TGCGCCAGCAGCTTGGCCCCTAGCGGGGGGATTGAGCAGTTCTTC	CASSLAPSGGIEQFF
TRBV7-9	many	TRBJ2-5	.	TGTGCCAGCAGCTTAGCTTCAGAGACCCAGTACTTC	CASSLASETQYF
TRBV24-1	many	TRBJ2-1	TRBD1	TGTGCCACACAGGGGTATAACAATGAGCAGTTCTTC	CATQGYNNEQFF
TRBV12-3/TRBV12-4	many	TRBJ2-6	.	TGTGCCAGCAGCGAGGGGGGTCTGTTAGCCAACGTCCTGACTTTC	CASSEGGLLANVLTF
TRBV20-1	few	TRBJ2-5	TRBD1	TGCAGTGCTAGAGACTCGACAGGGGGGAATGGAGAGACCCAGTACTTC	CSARDSTGGNGETQYF
TRBV19	.	TRBJ2-1	.	TGTGCCAGTAGTATCCCAGTTAGGGGCTCCTACAATGAGCAGTTCTTC	CASSIPVRGSYNEQFF
TRBV7-9	few	TRBJ2-1	TRBD2	TGTGCCAGCAGCGTGACTAGCGGGGGGGCCTATGAGCAGTTCTTC	CASSVTSGGAYEQFF
TRBV11-2	.	TRBJ2-2	.	TGTGCCAGCAGCTTAGCACAGGGTTACACCGGGGAGCTGTTTTTT	CASSLAQGYTGELFF
TRBV7-7	.	TRBJ2-3	.	TGTGCTAGCAGCTTAGCGTCCGATAGCACAGATACGCAGTATTTT	CASSLASDSTDTQYF
TRBV20-1	.	TRBJ2-3	.	TGCAGTGGGGGGGGCTTTACAGATACGCAGTATTTT	CSGGGFTDTQYF
TRBV24-1	.	TRBJ2-3	.	TGTGCCACCAGTGACCCAGACGGACAGAGGAACACAGATACGCAGTATTTT	CATSDPDGQRNTDTQYF
TRBV12-3/TRBV12-4	.	TRBJ1-2	.	TGTGCCAGCACCCCGGGACATAGGTCTTCAGTGGGTGGCTACACCTTC	CASTPGHRSSVGGYTF
TRBV11-3	.	TRBJ2-1	TRBD1	TGTGCCAGCAGCTTACCCGGGACAGGGTTGGATGAGCAGTTCTTC	CASSLPGTGLDEQFF
TRBV7-2	.	TRBJ2-3	TRBD1	TGTGCCAGCAGCTGTGACAGGGGGCAACATACGCAGTATTTT	CASSCDRGQHTQYF
TRBV7-9	few	TRBJ1-1	TRBD1	TGTGCCAGCAGCTTAGGGTCGGGACAGGGGCCTTTCTTT	CASSLGSGQGPFF
TRBV29-1	few	TRBJ1-2	.	TGCAGCGTTGAGTCCGGGTACTATGGCTACACCTTC	CSVESGYYGYTF
TRBV18	many	TRBJ2-5	.	TGTGCCAGCTCACCACTCGCTCAGGGAGGCCTCTCCAAAGAGACCCAGTACTTC	CASSPLAQGGLSKETQYF
TRBV12-3/TRBV12-4	few	TRBJ2-1	TRBD1	TGTGCCAGCAGTTTGGGTCCGGGACAGGGAGGAAATGAGCAGTTCTTC	CASSLGPGQGGNEQFF
TRBV5-6	.	TRBJ2-2	.	TGTGCCAGCAGCTTGGCGGGTCCCCGGGACACCGGGGAGCTGTTTTTT	CASSLAGPRDTGELFF
TRBV4-3	.	TRBJ2-5	TRBD2	TGCGCCAGCAGCCAAGATTGGGCTAGCGGGGGCCTGCAAGAGACCCAGTACTTC	CASSQDWASGGLQETQYF
TRBV12-3/TRBV12-4	many	TRBJ2-3	TRBD2	TGTGCCAGCAGCAGTGGGGGGGTTCTCAGGAATACGCAGTATTTT	CASSSGGVLRNTQYF
TRBV7-2	many	TRBJ2-3	TRBD2	TGTGCCAGCAGCTTTAGCGGGGGGACCGGGGATACGCAGTATTTT	CASSFSGGTGDTQYF
TRBV15	many	TRBJ2-5	.	TGTGCCACCAGCAGAGGGACGCTACAAGAGACCCAGTACTTC	CATSRGTLQETQYF
TRBV28	few	TRBJ2-7	.	TGTGCCAGCCCAGCCCCCGGGACATTCCCCTACGAGCAGTACTTC	CASPAPGTFPYEQYF
TRBV11-2	.	TRBJ2-1	.	TGTGCCAGCAGCGAAAGCCCCAATGAGCAGTTCTTC	CASSESPNEQFF
TRBV11-2	.	TRBJ2-1	.	TGTGCCAGCAGCCCGTTCCGGCAGGGCCCCTCCTACGAGCAGTTCTTC	CASSPFRQGPSYEQFF
TRBV18	.	TRBJ1-1	TRBD1	TGTGCCAGCTCACTGACAGGGGACTTTGAAGCTTTCTTT	CASSLTGDFEAFF
TRBV3-1	.	TRBJ2-7	.	TGTGCCGGCAGCCACGCGGGGTTCGAGCAGTACTTC	CAGSHAGFEQYF
TRBV20-1	.	TRBJ2-7	TRBD2	TGCAGTGCAAGGTTCGGACTAGCGGGCCTCGGGTCTTACGAGCAGTACTTC	CSARFGLAGLGSYEQYF
TRBV4-3	many	TRBJ2-5	TRBD2	TGCGCCAGCAGCCGGGGTAGCGGGGTCGAGGAAACCCAGTACTTC	CASSRGSGVEETQYF
TRBV7-9	.	TRBJ1-6	.	TGTGCCAGCAGAAGCCCCTCAGGGGTAGATTCACCCCTCCACTTT	CASRSPSGVDSPLHF
TRBV18	many	TRBJ2-5	.	TGTGCCAGCTCACCAGTTCGCATAGCCCAAGAGACCCAGTACTTC	CASSPVRIAQETQYF
TRBV5-5	.	TRBJ2-7	.	TGTGCCAGCAGCTTTGGCAGTCCCTCGGGCTACGAGCAGTACTTC	CASSFGSPSGYEQYF
TRBV7-8	few	TRBJ2-3	TRBD1	TGTGCCAGCAGCTTAGCTCCCGGGACAGGGGGCACAGATACGCAGTATTTT	CASSLAPGTGGTDTQYF
TRBV15	.	TRBJ2-7	.	TGTGCCACCAGCAGAGATAGATGCGAGCAGTACTTC	CATSRDRCEQYF
TRBV5-1	.	TRBJ2-5	TRBD2	TGCGCCAGCAGCTTGGCCGGACTAGCGAACTACAATGAGCAGTACTTC	CASSLAGLANYNEQYF
TRBV7-2	.	TRBJ2-1	TRBD2	TGTGCCAGCAGCGACCGAACTAGCGGATACAATGAGCAGTTCTTC	CASSDRTSGYNEQFF
TRBV15	.	TRBJ2-5	TRBD2	TGTGCCACCAGCAGAGATGCACTAGCGGGGGGGTTAGGGCAAGAGACCCAGTACTTC	CATSRDALAGGLGQETQYF
TRBV20-1	few	TRBJ2-6	.	TGCAGTGCTAGGGACGGGGTCTCTGGGGCCAACGTCCCGACTTTC	CSARDGVSGANVPTF